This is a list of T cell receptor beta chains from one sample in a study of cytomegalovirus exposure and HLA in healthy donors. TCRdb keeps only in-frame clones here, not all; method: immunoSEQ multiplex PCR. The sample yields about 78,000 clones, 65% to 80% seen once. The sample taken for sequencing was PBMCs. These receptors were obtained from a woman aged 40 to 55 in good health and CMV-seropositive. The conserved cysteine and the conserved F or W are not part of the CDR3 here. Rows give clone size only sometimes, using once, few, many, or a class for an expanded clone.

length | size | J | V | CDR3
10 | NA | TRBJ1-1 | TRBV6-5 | ASSWYRGEAF
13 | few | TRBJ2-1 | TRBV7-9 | ASSRDRTFHNEQF
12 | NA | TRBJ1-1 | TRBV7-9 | ASSPQGSNTEAF
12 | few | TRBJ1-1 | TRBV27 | ASSRTGTGGRAF
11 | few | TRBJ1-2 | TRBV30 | AWSGGQGGGYT
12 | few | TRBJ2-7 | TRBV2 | ASKGLAGGVGQY
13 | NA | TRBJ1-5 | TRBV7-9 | ASSLPPSGDQPQH
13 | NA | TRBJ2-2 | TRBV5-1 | ASSRDRGDTGELF
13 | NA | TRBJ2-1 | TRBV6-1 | ASSEATNQYNEQF
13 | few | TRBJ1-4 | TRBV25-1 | ASSEVSTTNEKLF
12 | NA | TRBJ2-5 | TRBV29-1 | SVQTGEGWKTQY
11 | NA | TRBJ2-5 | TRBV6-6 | ASSTGLVETQY
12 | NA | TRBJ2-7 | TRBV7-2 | ASSALAGDYEQY
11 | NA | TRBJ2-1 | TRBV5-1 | ASSFGTYNEQF
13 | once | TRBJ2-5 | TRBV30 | AWTRTTGNQETQY
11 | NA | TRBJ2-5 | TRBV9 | ASSVTLEATQY
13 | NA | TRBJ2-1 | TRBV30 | AWSAYLATYNEQF
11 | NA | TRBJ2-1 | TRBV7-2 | ASSLAGGNEQF
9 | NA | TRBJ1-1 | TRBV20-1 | SASRDGGAF
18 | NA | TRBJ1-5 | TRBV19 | ASSKEELLGRVYSNQPQH
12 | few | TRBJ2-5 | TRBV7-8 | ASSGRGSQETQY
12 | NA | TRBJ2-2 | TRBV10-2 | ASRKIRNTGELF
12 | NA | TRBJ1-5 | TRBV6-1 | ASNGGYSNQPQH
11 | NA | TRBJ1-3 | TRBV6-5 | ASRQGAGNTIY
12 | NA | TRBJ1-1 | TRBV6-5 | ASSYRGPNTEAF
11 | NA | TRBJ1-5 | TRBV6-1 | ASSPTGNQPQH
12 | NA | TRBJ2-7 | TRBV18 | ASSQGQGPYEQY
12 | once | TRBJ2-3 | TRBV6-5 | ASRPGLATDTQY
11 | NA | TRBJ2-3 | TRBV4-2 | ASSQAGTDTQY
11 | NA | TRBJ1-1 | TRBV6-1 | ASIPRGDTEAF